This T cell receptor (beta chain) was obtained from a study of blood T cell repertoires in COVID-19 (dated by TCRdb to 2018 to 2021). Regarding the research as a whole: Recovered participants in ImmuneRACE Cohort 3 were defined by two consecutive negative NP/OP PCR tests, clearance by a healthcare professional, or resolution of symptoms. The collaborator samples originated in the United States, Italy and Spain and spanned the acute and convalescent phases of COVID-19. The prospective study material was composed of cDNA or gDNA derived from T cells, B-cell-depleted T cells, or PBMCs. The dataset comprised deeply sampled blood TCRbeta repertoires from subjects exposed to, actively infected with, or recovered from COVID-19. The repertoires were released in a freely available public database intended as a resource for research on the immune response to SARS-CoV-2. The samples were drawn from two sources: the first 160 participants of the ongoing ImmuneRACE study, and fewer than 1,500 subjects contributed by 6 global collaborators. Nearly every sample came with metadata listing a de-identified subject ID, COVID-19 status, age in years and sex. Where available, HLA class I and class II types were taken from metadata supplied by the sample provider and were not determined by assay-based typing.

A word on this clone: Its antigen specificity is not known. Base qualities are not recorded, but no much larger clone differs from it by a single base.

The junction shows trimming of 6 bases on V and 7 bases on J, plus 7 bases between the germline ends. CDR1 and CDR2 are drawn from the germline V gene: ENHRY, SYGVKD. There are 11 amino acids in the CDR3, from cysteine to phenylalanine inclusive. Only the CDR3 region is kept as DNA, spanning 33 bases read in frame from base 1. Summary of the overall study and its limitations: Clinical and demographic metadata were provided uncurated, with the amount varying by source and participant.

TCRbeta CDR3 regions were amplified from genomic DNA by means of the immunoSEQ Assay, a bias-controlled multiplex PCR. Turning to the authors' computational methods: Nucleated cell counts per sample were estimated from amplification of reference gene primers within the assay. To quantify the absolute abundance of each unique TCRbeta CDR3 rearrangement, sequence reads were collapsed and filtered. For each sample, productive Simpson clonality was calculated as the square root of Simpson's diversity index across productive rearrangements. TCRdb provides this immuneACCESS table in a form limited to in-frame rearrangements. Some clones are lacking; in checked studies, under half of them reflect an unresolved V gene, and why the rest are absent is not known. The D gene and trimming were derived from the DNA, and the V and J assignments and clone size from that table. The sample table holds roughly 200,000 clones, of which roughly 90% were seen once. Of the sample, 2.5% to 3.5% falls within the top ten clones.

Participants in the prospective study were enrolled through a virtual design, were aged roughly 18 to 95 years, and lived in roughly 24 United States geographic areas. In the prospective study, cohorts were assigned on the basis of participant-reported clinical history obtained from a screening survey and a study questionnaire. Each participant in the prospective study had whole blood, serum and a nasopharyngeal or oropharyngeal swab collected by mobile phlebotomists. Over a roughly 2-month period, participants in the prospective study had the option of providing additional blood draws and questionnaires. Before DNA extraction, blood samples from the prospective study were shipped at room temperature or frozen.

This sequence originates from a woman in her forties or fifties in a cohort exposed to, infected with or recovered from COVID-19 (not recorded which). Source material: PBMCs or T cells enriched from blood (not recorded which). The chain couples TRBV10-3 to TRBJ1-3, with the identity of the D gene unclear. In nucleotides, the sequence is TGTGCCATCAGGAGCGGGAACACCATATATTTT. It translates as CAIRSGNTIYF.